This passage covers 4 T cell receptor beta chains from one sample sequenced in a study of human T cells and chemical hapten exposure. Time point in this sample: patch test 2, 6 weeks after DPC sensitization. The treatment here: therapeutic diphenylcyclopropenone sensitization with weekly scalp DPC. From the RACE reads, TCRdb called clonotypes with MiXCR, one entry per CDR3 protein. The sample yields around 360,000 distinct CDR3 sequences, more than 5% seen once. This specimen consisted of whole blood, obtained in connection with sensitization to the hapten diphenylcyclopropenone (DPC). The receptor set was obtained from a woman under 30 with alopecia areata. Some clones in this sample may be carry-over from other donors' samples.

This clonotype was observed many times. The J gene is TRBJ1-5, the V gene TRBV6-5; D is undetermined. The CDR3 sequence is 12 residues long. Trimming stripped 2 bases from V and 7 bases from J, with 6 bases between. Germline CDR1 is MNHEY and CDR2 is SVGAGI. The CDR3: CASSYPKQPQHF. As DNA, the CDR3 is TGTGCCAGCAGTTACCCGAAACAGCCCCAGCATTTT.

The sample holds many counts of this clonotype. This rearrangement joins TRBV20-1 to TRBJ1-2; 9 nucleotides match TRBD1. The CDR3 runs to 14 residues. Germline V gene sequence: CDR1 DFQATT, CDR2 SNEGSKA (reference sequence). The V segment lost 3 bases and the J segment 7 bases; nucleotides outside the gene matches: 9. This chain's CDR3 is CSASSGDRELGYTF. The CDR3 DNA sequence: TGCAGTGCTAGCTCGGGGGACAGGGAGCTTGGCTACACCTTC.

The chain has TRBV28 and TRBJ2-3; no reliable D call. Trimming left V 5 bases short and J 4 bases short, with 10 bases between. CDR3 length: 13 amino acids. Germline-derived CDR1 and CDR2 are MDHEN and SYDVKM. CDR3 nucleotides: TGTGCCAGCAGTCCACTATACCCAGATACGCAGTATTTT. Residues: CASSPLYPDTQYF.

Points on this clonotype: Possible read error: a much larger clone is one base away. CDR3 coding DNA: TGCAGCGTACTAAACTCGAAACAGGGTGGTGACTATGCCTACACCTTC. This encodes CSVLNSKQGGDYAYTF. V gene TRBV29-1 combines with J gene TRBJ1-2; maybe TRBD1 (6 bases). Germline-derived CDR1 and CDR2 are SQVTM and ANQGSEA. There are 16 residues in the CDR3.